The 5 T cell receptor beta chains presented below share a single source sample, sequenced in a study of cytomegalovirus exposure and HLA in healthy donors. Vbeta (60) and Jbeta (13) primers were used in the PCR. The method was immunoSEQ multiplex PCR; TCRdb's version includes in-frame clones alone and lacks a portion of them. The data contain approximately 95,000 clones, nearly 80% of them seen just once; the ten biggest clones take up over 4%. Sequencing input: PBMCs. The receptors here all came from a woman aged 40 to 55 in good health and CMV-seropositive.

This chain links TRBV5-1 with TRBJ2-7; the D gene is possibly TRBD1 (6 bases). Trimming took off 1 base at V and 1 base at J, with 15 bases between the two ends. Germline V gene data show CDR1 as SGHRS and CDR2 as YFSETQ. The length of the CDR3 is 16 residues. The CDR3 sequence: CASSLSLGTRSYEQYF. The CDR3 DNA reads as TGCGCCAGCAGCTTGTCCCTCGGGACAAGATCCTACGAGCAGTACTTC.

The chain uses TRBV19 and TRBJ1-5, with TRBD1 matching over 8 bases. The J segment lost 7 bases and the V segment lost 3 bases, leaving 5 bases of the junction unmatched. This CDR3 comprises 14 residues. CDR1 and CDR2 (germline): LNHDA, SQIVND (reference sequence). The CDR3 DNA is TGTGCCAGTAGTATTAAGACAGGGGAGCAGCCCCAGCATTTT. Its translation: CASSIKTGEQPQHF. The whole variable domain, filled in from reference TRBV19 and TRBJ1-5, reads DGGITQSPKYLFRKEGQNVTLSCEQNLNHDAMYWYRQDPGQGLRLIYYSQIVNDFQKGDIAEGYSVSREKKESFPLTVTSAQKNPTAFYLCASSIKTGEQPQHFGDGTRLSIL.

The chain is built from TRBV6-6 and TRBJ1-2; perhaps TRBD1 as D (5 bases). Germline loops: CDR1 MNHNY, CDR2 SVGAGI (reference sequence). Trimming took 4 bases from V and 7 from J, leaving 7 bases between them. This CDR3 has 11 amino acids. CDR3 nucleotide sequence: TGTGCCAGCAGTTTCAGGGTTGGCTACACCTTC. Translation gives CASSFRVGYTF.

The V gene is TRBV2, the J gene TRBJ1-3, with TRBD1 identical over 9 bases. V lost 6 bases to trimming and J lost 3 bases; unmatched junction nucleotides: 12. CDR3 length: 17 amino acids. Germline assignment: CDR1 SNHLY and CDR2 FYNNEI. The CDR3 nucleotides are TGTGCCAGCAGCCCCGGCCGGACAGGGGATGGTGGAAACACCATATATTTT. Protein product: CASSPGRTGDGGNTIYF.

This chain uses TRBV11-1 with TRBJ2-1; 8 bases line up with TRBD2. The CDR3 totals 17 residues. The junction had 10 bases not matched to a gene; V was cut back by 5 bases and J by 1 base. CDR1 SGHAT and CDR2 FQDESV come from the germline V gene (reference sequence). CDR3 DNA sequence: TGTGCCAGCAGCCACGGGAGGGGGGGACTATCCTACAATGAGCAGTTCTTC. Its protein product is CASSHGRGGLSYNEQFF.